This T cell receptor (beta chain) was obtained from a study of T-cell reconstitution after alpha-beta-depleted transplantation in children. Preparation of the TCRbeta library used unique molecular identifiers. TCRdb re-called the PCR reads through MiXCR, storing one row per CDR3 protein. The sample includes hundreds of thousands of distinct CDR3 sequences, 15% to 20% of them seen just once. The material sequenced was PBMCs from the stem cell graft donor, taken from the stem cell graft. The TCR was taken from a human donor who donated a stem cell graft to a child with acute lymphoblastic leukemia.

The CDR3 loop is CASSLFAASNSPLHF. The CDR3 nucleotides are TGTGCCAGCAGTTTATTTGCAGCGTCCAATTCACCCCTCCACTTT. J is TRBJ1-6 and V is TRBV27; D not resolved. This CDR3 has 15 residues. The V gene's germline CDR1 is MNHEY and CDR2 SMNVEV (reference sequence). Deletions cut 1 base from V and 7 bases from J, with 11 bases between.